These 15 T cell receptor beta chains share one sample of origin, sequenced in a study of post-analysis software for immune sequencing data. Antigens of these TCRs are unknown. Regarding the study as a whole: Controls showed lower frequencies than patients for five TRBV segments, and TRBV5-6, TRBV5-1 and TRBV20-1 were among these.

Unique molecular identifiers were carried by the TCR beta cDNA libraries. TCRdb recomputed calls from the PCR reads with MiXCR, one row per CDR3 protein. The sample contains fewer than 600,000 distinct CDR3 sequences, around 40% of which appear only once. The sequencing sample was made of blood. The origin of the receptors is a girl aged 10 to 17 with multiple sclerosis.

This clonotype occurred once. The chain carries TRBV2 and TRBJ2-6; TRBD1 matches at 8 bases. The V gene's germline CDR1 is SNHLY and CDR2 FYNNEI. The CDR3 contains 15 residues. Losses at the gene ends were 8 bases for V and 0 bases for J; bases not matched to a gene: 3. The CDR3 is CASRDRTSGANVLTF. In DNA, the CDR3 is TGTGCCAGCCGGGACAGGACCTCTGGGGCCAACGTCCTGACTTTC. The full variable domain, rest sourced from reference TRBV2 and TRBJ2-6, is EPEVTQTPSHQVTQMGQEVILRCVPISNHLYFYWYRQILGQKVEFLVSFYNNEISEKSEIFDDQFSVERPDGSNFTLKIRSTKLEDSAMYFCASRDRTSGANVLTFGAGSRLTVL.

The rearrangement joins TRBV5-6 to TRBJ1-2; D unclear. V lost 0 bases and J 4 bases, leaving 10 bases between the germline ends. The germline CDR1 and CDR2 sequences are SGHDT and YYEEEE. This CDR3 has 14 residues. This CDR3 is CASSLARDSYGYTF. DNA for the CDR3: TGTGCCAGCAGCTTGGCACGGGATAGCTATGGCTACACCTTC.

The chain uses TRBV7-2 and TRBJ2-7; 7 positions agree with TRBD2. Germline-derived CDR1 and CDR2 are SGHTA and FQGNSA. This CDR3 spans 17 amino acids. Unmatched junction bases numbered 12, after V lost 1 base and J lost 3 bases. The CDR3 DNA reads TGTGCCAGCAGCTTAGTAGGAGGGGAGGGTAGAGGCTACGAGCAGTACTTC. This sequence encodes CASSLVGGEGRGYEQYF.

This clonotype was detected only a few times. The chain uses TRBV12-3 or TRBV12-4 and TRBJ2-5; TRBD1 or TRBD2 may be the D gene (5 bases each). Trimming pared 8 bases from V and 7 bases from J, leaving 8 bases between. This CDR3 region has 10 residues. The CDR3 DNA reads as TGTGCCAGCCGGGGCGGGACCCAGTACTTC. This encodes CASRGGTQYF.

In this sample, this clonotype turned up once. This chain joins TRBV7-6 and TRBJ1-4; D is perhaps TRBD1 (5 bases). The V and J ends lost 5 bases and 0 bases respectively, with 13 bases between them. In germline, CDR1 is SGHVS, CDR2 FNYEAQ. The CDR3 has 16 residues. This CDR3 is CASSGAVVATNEKLFF. The DNA of the CDR3 is TGTGCCAGCAGCGGGGCCGTAGTTGCAACTAATGAAAAACTGTTTTTT.

The rearrangement links TRBV14 to TRBJ2-1; possible D gene TRBD1, 5 bases. V dropped 4 bases and J dropped 4 bases, with 14 bases sitting between them. Germline V CDR1 and CDR2: SGHDN, FVKESK. This CDR3 spans 15 amino acids. The CDR3 is CASSPLTAPYNEQFF. In nucleotides, the CDR3 is TGTGCCAGCAGCCCCTTGACAGCGCCATACAATGAGCAGTTCTTC.

The V gene is TRBV28, the J gene TRBJ2-1; tentatively, D is TRBD2 (5 bases). The CDR3 is 17 residues long. Germline loops: CDR1 MDHEN, CDR2 SYDVKM. Trimming removed 8 bases at V and 0 bases at J, with 20 bases between. The CDR3 DNA is TGTGCCAGCTCCGACATCCAGGAGGATAGCTCCTACAATGAGCAGTTCTTC. Translating it yields CASSDIQEDSSYNEQFF.

This clonotype appeared a single time. A much larger clone lies a single base off, so this may be a read error. The chain links TRBV5-6 to TRBJ2-1; D is undetermined. Germline CDR1 reads SGHDT; CDR2 reads YYEEEE. The CDR3 length is 15 residues. The V end lost 0 bases, the J end lost 5 bases, and 12 bases lay between the germline ends. The CDR3 DNA reads as TGTGCCAGCAGCTTGGGGACCGGGCGGAACAATGAGCAGTTCTTC. Translated, it gives CASSLGTGRNNEQFF.

The genes are TRBV5-1 and TRBJ1-1, with no clear D. This CDR3 has 16 residues. Trimming stripped 0 bases from V and 1 base from J, with 13 bases between. From germline, CDR1 is SGHRS and CDR2 YFSETQ. In nucleotides, the CDR3 is TGCGCCAGCAGCTTGGGAGGGTCTACGGGGAACACTGAAGCTTTCTTT. Its translation is CASSLGGSTGNTEAFF.

This chain joins TRBV28 and TRBJ1-1; D gene ambiguous. CDR1 is MDHEN and CDR2 is SYDVKM in the germline V gene. CDR3 size: 13 residues. Trimming pared 4 bases from V and 1 base from J, leaving 7 bases between. The CDR3 nucleotides are TGTGCCAGCAGTTGGGAACAGAACACTGAAGCTTTCTTT. Translation: CASSWEQNTEAFF.

This clonotype occurred a few times. The chain couples TRBV28 to TRBJ1-4; TRBD1 agrees at 10 bases. Germline V gene data show CDR1 as MDHEN and CDR2 as SYDVKM. The CDR3 covers 15 residues. V was clipped by 6 bases and J by 6 bases; unmatched bases: 7. The CDR3 here is CASRKTGGAYEKLFF. CDR3 coding DNA: TGTGCCAGCAGGAAGACAGGGGGCGCATATGAAAAACTGTTTTTT.

The chain links TRBV15 to TRBJ1-6; a possible D gene is TRBD1 (5 bases). CDR1 and CDR2 from the germline V gene are LNHNV and YYDKDF (reference sequence). This CDR3 has 14 amino acids. V shed 5 bases and J shed 10 bases, with 15 bases lying between them. CDR3 residues: CATSGFGGDSPLHF. CDR3 DNA: TGTGCCACCAGCGGATTCGGGGGGGACTCACCCCTCCACTTT. Complete variable domain (other parts from reference TRBV15 and TRBJ1-6): DAMVIQNPRYQVTQFGKPVTLSCSQTLNHNVMYWYQQKSSQAPKLLFHYYDKDFNNEADTPDNFQSRRPNTSFCFLDIRSPGLGDTAMYLCATSGFGGDSPLHFGNGTRLTVT.

This sequence joins TRBV29-1 and TRBJ1-2; D is ambiguous. Trimming shortened V by 4 bases and J by 1 base, and 13 bases separated the two germline ends. Germline lookup yields CDR1 SQVTM and CDR2 ANQGSEA. The CDR3 sequence is 14 residues long. The CDR3 DNA is TGCAGCGTTGGGGCCAGGAACCTTAACTATGGCTACACCTTC. Its protein product is CSVGARNLNYGYTF.

This clonotype was observed a handful of times. This chain links TRBV7-3 with TRBJ1-5; no firm D call. Trimming removed 5 bases at V and 1 base at J, with 6 bases between. The CDR3 spans 13 residues. Germline V gene data show CDR1 as SGHTA and CDR2 as FQGTGA. The CDR3 sequence: CASSVDSNQPQHF. CDR3 DNA: TGTGCCAGCAGCGTCGACAGCAATCAGCCCCAGCATTTT.

Of note for this clonotype: At one of its ends the junction is not consistent with the germline gene, which may arise from a read error. The chain links TRBV5-1 to TRBJ2-5; 9 bases are a match to TRBD1. The length of the CDR3 is 15 residues. From germline, CDR1 is SGHRS and CDR2 YFSETQ. In nucleotides, the CDR3 is TGCGCCGGCAGCTTGGGGGACAGGGACCAAGAGACCCAGTACTTC. This codes for CAGSLGDRDQETQYF.